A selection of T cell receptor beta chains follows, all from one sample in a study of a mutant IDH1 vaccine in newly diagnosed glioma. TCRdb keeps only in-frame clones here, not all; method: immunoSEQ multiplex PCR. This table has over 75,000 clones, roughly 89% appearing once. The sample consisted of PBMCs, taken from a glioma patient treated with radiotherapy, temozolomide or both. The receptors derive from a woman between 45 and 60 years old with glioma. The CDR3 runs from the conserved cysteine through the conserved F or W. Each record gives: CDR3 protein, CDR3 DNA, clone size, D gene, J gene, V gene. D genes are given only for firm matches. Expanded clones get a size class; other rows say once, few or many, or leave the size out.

CDR3 protein: CASRREINTGELFF
CDR3 DNA: TGTGCCAGTAGAAGAGAGATCAACACCGGGGAGCTGTTTTTT
clone size: NA
D gene: NA
J gene: TRBJ2-2
V gene: TRBV19

CDR3 protein: CAWRAGSASTDTQYF
CDR3 DNA: TGTGCCTGGAGGGCGGGGTCTGCTAGCACAGATACGCAGTATTTT
clone size: NA
D gene: NA
J gene: TRBJ2-3
V gene: TRBV30

CDR3 protein: CSPRLATTDTQYF
CDR3 DNA: TGCAGCCCCCGACTAGCCACTACAGATACGCAGTATTTT
clone size: NA
D gene: TRBD2
J gene: TRBJ2-3
V gene: TRBV29-1

CDR3 protein: CASSKESSGANVLTF
CDR3 DNA: TGTGCCAGCAGCAAGGAGTCCTCTGGGGCCAACGTCCTGACTTTC
clone size: NA
D gene: NA
J gene: TRBJ2-6
V gene: TRBV6-1

CDR3 protein: CASSQDGQVQDTQYF
CDR3 DNA: TGCGCCAGCAGCCAAGATGGGCAGGTGCAAGATACGCAGTATTTT
clone size: NA
D gene: NA
J gene: TRBJ2-3
V gene: TRBV4-1

CDR3 protein: CAISDPDRGRETQYF
CDR3 DNA: TGTGCCATCAGTGACCCTGACAGGGGGCGCGAGACCCAGTACTTC
clone size: NA
D gene: TRBD1
J gene: TRBJ2-5
V gene: TRBV10-3

CDR3 protein: CASSDSNRVPGEQFF
CDR3 DNA: TGTGCCAGCAGTGACTCGAACAGGGTGCCGGGCGAGCAGTTCTTC
clone size: NA
D gene: NA
J gene: TRBJ2-1
V gene: TRBV6-4

CDR3 protein: CASSSRTGEAKLFF
CDR3 DNA: TGTGCCAGCAGCTCCAGGACAGGGGAGGCAAAACTGTTTTTT
clone size: NA
D gene: TRBD1
J gene: TRBJ1-4
V gene: TRBV7-2

CDR3 protein: CASSETPSGVRQYF
CDR3 DNA: TGTGCCAGCAGTGAAACCCCCAGCGGAGTTAGACAGTACTTC
clone size: NA
D gene: NA
J gene: TRBJ2-7
V gene: TRBV2

CDR3 protein: CASSGGTSGQETQYF
CDR3 DNA: TGTGCCAGCAGCGGTGGGACTAGCGGACAAGAGACCCAGTACTTC
clone size: NA
D gene: TRBD2
J gene: TRBJ2-5
V gene: TRBV9

CDR3 protein: CATSRDPASGELYEQYF
CDR3 DNA: TGTGCCACCAGCAGAGACCCCGCTTCGGGGGAACTGTACGAGCAGTACTTC
clone size: NA
D gene: NA
J gene: TRBJ2-7
V gene: TRBV15

CDR3 protein: CASSQDGRLGPGADTQYF
CDR3 DNA: TGTGCCAGCAGCCAAGATGGGAGACTAGGGCCCGGGGCAGATACGCAGTATTTT
clone size: once
D gene: NA
J gene: TRBJ2-3
V gene: TRBV14

CDR3 protein: CASSLWRQPQHF
CDR3 DNA: TGTGCCAGCAGCTTATGGCGGCAGCCCCAGCATTTT
clone size: NA
D gene: NA
J gene: TRBJ1-5
V gene: TRBV7-6

CDR3 protein: CASSPDGDSNQPQHF
CDR3 DNA: TGCGCCAGCAGCCCGGACGGTGATAGCAATCAGCCCCAGCATTTT
clone size: NA
D gene: NA
J gene: TRBJ1-5
V gene: TRBV5-1

CDR3 protein: CASSYLTGEDGYTF
CDR3 DNA: TGTGCCAGCAGCTACTTGACAGGGGAGGATGGCTACACCTTC
clone size: NA
D gene: TRBD1
J gene: TRBJ1-2
V gene: TRBV6-5

CDR3 protein: CSVRTGANYGYTF
CDR3 DNA: TGCAGCGTCCGTACAGGCGCCAACTATGGCTACACCTTC
clone size: once
D gene: NA
J gene: TRBJ1-2
V gene: TRBV29-1

CDR3 protein: CASRVGRYQETQYF
CDR3 DNA: TGTGCCAGCAGGGTCGGGAGGTACCAAGAGACCCAGTACTTC
clone size: NA
D gene: NA
J gene: TRBJ2-5
V gene: TRBV21-1

CDR3 protein: CASSEGTGVADTQYF
CDR3 DNA: TGCGCCAGCAGTGAAGGGACAGGGGTGGCAGATACGCAGTATTTT
clone size: NA
D gene: TRBD1
J gene: TRBJ2-3
V gene: TRBV10-1

CDR3 protein: CASSQGGGLNTEAFF
CDR3 DNA: TGCGCCAGCAGCCAAGGGGGCGGGCTGAACACTGAAGCTTTCTTT
clone size: NA
D gene: NA
J gene: TRBJ1-1
V gene: TRBV4-1

CDR3 protein: CSVVSGGNQPQHF
CDR3 DNA: TGCAGCGTTGTGTCAGGGGGCAATCAGCCCCAGCATTTT
clone size: NA
D gene: NA
J gene: TRBJ1-5
V gene: TRBV29-1

CDR3 protein: CASSVGNQPQHF
CDR3 DNA: TGTGCCAGCAGCGTAGGTAATCAGCCCCAGCATTTT
clone size: once
D gene: NA
J gene: TRBJ1-5
V gene: TRBV9

CDR3 protein: CASTLTGRGESYGYTF
CDR3 DNA: TGTGCCAGTACCCTGACAGGGAGGGGAGAATCCTATGGCTACACCTTC
clone size: NA
D gene: TRBD1
J gene: TRBJ1-2
V gene: TRBV19

CDR3 protein: CASSIDRGRNTFYGYTF
CDR3 DNA: TGTGCCAGTAGTATAGATCGGGGCAGGAACACCTTCTATGGCTACACCTTC
clone size: NA
D gene: NA
J gene: TRBJ1-2
V gene: TRBV19

CDR3 protein: CASSIRSAGANVLTF
CDR3 DNA: TGTGCCAGTAGTATCCGCTCGGCTGGGGCCAACGTCCTGACTTTC
clone size: NA
D gene: NA
J gene: TRBJ2-6
V gene: TRBV19

CDR3 protein: CASIRTSGLREQYF
CDR3 DNA: TGTGCCAGCATTCGGACTAGCGGATTACGAGAGCAGTACTTC
clone size: NA
D gene: TRBD2
J gene: TRBJ2-7
V gene: TRBV28